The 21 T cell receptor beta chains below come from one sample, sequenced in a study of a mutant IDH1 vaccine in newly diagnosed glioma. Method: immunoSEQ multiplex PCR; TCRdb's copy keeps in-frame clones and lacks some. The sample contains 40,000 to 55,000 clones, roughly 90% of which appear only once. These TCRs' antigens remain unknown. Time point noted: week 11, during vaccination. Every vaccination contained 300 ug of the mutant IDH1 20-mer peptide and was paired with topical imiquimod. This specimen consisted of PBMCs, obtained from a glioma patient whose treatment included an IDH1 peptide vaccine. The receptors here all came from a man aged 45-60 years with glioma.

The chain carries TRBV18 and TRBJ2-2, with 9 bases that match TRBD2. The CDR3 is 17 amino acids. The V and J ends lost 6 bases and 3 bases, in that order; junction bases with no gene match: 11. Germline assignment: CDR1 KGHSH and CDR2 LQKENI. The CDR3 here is CASSSHPSGRYTGELFF. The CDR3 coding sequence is TGTGCCAGCTCCTCGCACCCGAGCGGGAGGTACACCGGGGAGCTGTTTTTT.

The DNA for the CDR3 is TGTGCCAGCAGCTTCGGTGGCAGAGAGCAGTTCTTC. This translates into CASSFGGREQFF. J is TRBJ2-1 and V is TRBV7-9; D ambiguous. The length of the CDR3 is 12 residues. Germline V lookup: CDR1 SEHNR, CDR2 FQNEAQ (reference sequence). V was shortened by 3 bases and J by 10 bases, with 10 bases between the two germline ends.

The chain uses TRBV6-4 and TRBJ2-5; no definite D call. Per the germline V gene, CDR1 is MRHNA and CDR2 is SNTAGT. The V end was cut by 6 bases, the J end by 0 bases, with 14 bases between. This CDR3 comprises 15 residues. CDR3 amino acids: CASRGETLHQETQYF. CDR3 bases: TGTGCCAGCAGGGGTGAAACCTTACACCAAGAGACCCAGTACTTC.

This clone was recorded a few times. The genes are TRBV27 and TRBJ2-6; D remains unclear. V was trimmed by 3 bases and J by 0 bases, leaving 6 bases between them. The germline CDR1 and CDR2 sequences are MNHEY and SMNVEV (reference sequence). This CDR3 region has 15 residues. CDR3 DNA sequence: TGTGCCAGCAGTTTTAGGACCTCTGGGGCCAACGTCCTGACTTTC. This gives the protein CASSFRTSGANVLTF.

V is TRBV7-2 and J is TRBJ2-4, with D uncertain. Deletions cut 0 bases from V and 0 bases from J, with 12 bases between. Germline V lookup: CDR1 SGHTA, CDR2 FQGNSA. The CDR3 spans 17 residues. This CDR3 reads CASSLAPPTIAKNIQYF. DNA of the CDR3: TGTGCCAGCAGCTTAGCACCCCCGACGATAGCCAAAAACATTCAGTACTTC.

CDR3 bases: TGTGCCAGCAGACTTAGACAGGGGTATAACACTGAAGCTTTCTTT. It codes for CASRLRQGYNTEAFF. The V call is TRBV28, the J call TRBJ1-1; 8 positions agree with TRBD1. The V gene end was trimmed by 6 bases and the J gene end by 2 bases; junction bases not matched to a gene: 8. The CDR3 consists of 15 residues. Germline values: CDR1 MDHEN, CDR2 SYDVKM.

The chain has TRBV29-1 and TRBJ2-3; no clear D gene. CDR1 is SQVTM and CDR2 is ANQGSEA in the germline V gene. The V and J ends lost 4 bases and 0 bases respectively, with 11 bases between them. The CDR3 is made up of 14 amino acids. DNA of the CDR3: TGCAGCGTTGCCCAAACGCTTAGCACAGATACGCAGTATTTT. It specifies CSVAQTLSTDTQYF.

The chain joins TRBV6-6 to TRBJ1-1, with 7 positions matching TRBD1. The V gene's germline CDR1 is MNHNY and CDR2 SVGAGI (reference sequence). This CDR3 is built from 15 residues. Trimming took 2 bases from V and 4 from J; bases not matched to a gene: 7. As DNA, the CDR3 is TGTGCCAGCAGTTACGGCGCACAGGGGACCACTGAAGCTTTCTTT. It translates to CASSYGAQGTTEAFF.

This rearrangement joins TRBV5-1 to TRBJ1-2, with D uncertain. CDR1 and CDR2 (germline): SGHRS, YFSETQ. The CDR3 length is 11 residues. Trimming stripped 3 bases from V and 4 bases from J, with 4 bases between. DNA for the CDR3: TGCGCCAGCAGCTATGGCTATGGCTACACCTTC. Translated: CASSYGYGYTF.

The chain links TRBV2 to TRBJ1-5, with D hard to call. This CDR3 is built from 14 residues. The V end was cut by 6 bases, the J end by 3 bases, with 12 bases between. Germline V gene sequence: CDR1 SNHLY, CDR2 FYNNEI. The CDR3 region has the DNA TGTGCCAGCAGGGCTGGACGAGCCAATCAGCCCCAGCATTTT. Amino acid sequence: CASRAGRANQPQHF.

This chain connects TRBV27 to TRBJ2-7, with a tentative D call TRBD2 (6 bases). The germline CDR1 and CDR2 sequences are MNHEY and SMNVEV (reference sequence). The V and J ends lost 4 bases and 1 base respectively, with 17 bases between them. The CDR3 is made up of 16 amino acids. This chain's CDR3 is CASSSPPEGPSYEQYF. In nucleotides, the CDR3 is TGTGCCAGCAGTTCCCCCCCGGAGGGGCCATCCTACGAGCAGTACTTC.

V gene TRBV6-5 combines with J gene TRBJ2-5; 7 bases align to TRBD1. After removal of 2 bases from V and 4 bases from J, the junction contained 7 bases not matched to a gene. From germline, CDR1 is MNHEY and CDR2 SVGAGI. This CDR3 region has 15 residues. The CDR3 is CASSYEGGLGETQYF. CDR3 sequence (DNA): TGTGCCAGCAGTTACGAAGGGGGCTTGGGAGAGACCCAGTACTTC.

The CDR3 protein is CASSIDRGTQYQPQHF. In nucleotides, the CDR3 is TGTGCCAGTAGTATAGATCGAGGGACCCAATATCAGCCCCAGCATTTT. The V and J genes are TRBV19 and TRBJ1-5; D might be TRBD1 (5 bases). The germline gives CDR1 LNHDA, CDR2 SQIVND (reference sequence). This CDR3 has 16 residues. Trimming removed 0 bases from V and 5 bases from J, with 14 bases in between.

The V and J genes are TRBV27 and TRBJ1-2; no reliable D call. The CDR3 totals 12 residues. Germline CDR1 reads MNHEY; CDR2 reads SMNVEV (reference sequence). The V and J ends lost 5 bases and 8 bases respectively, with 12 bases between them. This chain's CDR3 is CASSPRLGGYTF. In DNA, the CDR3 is TGTGCCAGCAGTCCCCGGCTTGGGGGCTACACCTTC.

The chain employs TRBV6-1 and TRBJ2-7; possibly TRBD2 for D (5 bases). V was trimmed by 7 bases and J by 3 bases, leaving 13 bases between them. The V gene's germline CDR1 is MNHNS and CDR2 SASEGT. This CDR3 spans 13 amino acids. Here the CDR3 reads CASIRNGGYEQYF. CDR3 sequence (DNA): TGTGCCAGCATTCGTAACGGAGGCTACGAGCAGTACTTC.

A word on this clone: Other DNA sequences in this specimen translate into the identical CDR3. The DNA for the CDR3 is TGTGCCTGGAGCCTAGGGACAGCCTACAATGAGCAGTTCTTC. Its protein product is CAWSLGTAYNEQFF. This chain connects TRBV30 to TRBJ2-1; 7 bases align to TRBD1. The V gene's germline CDR1 is GTSNPN and CDR2 SVGIG (reference sequence). This CDR3 region has 14 residues. Germline trimming cut 3 bases from V and 2 bases from J; bases unmatched to any gene: 4.

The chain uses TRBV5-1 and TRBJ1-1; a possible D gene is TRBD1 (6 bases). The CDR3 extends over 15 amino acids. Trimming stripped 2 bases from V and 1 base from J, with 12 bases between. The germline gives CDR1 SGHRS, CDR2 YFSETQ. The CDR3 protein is CASSFYGGPNTEAFF. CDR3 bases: TGCGCCAGCAGCTTTTATGGGGGCCCGAACACTGAAGCTTTCTTT.

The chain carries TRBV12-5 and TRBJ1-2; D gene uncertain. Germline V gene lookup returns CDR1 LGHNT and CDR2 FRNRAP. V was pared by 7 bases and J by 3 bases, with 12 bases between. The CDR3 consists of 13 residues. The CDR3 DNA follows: TGTGCTAGTGCCCGAGACTCATACTATGGCTACACCTTC. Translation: CASARDSYYGYTF.

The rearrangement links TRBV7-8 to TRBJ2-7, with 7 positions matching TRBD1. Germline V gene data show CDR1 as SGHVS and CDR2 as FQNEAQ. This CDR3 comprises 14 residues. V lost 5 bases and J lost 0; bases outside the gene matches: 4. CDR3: CASSNTGVSYEQYF. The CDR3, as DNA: TGTGCCAGCAGCAATACAGGGGTCTCCTACGAGCAGTACTTC.

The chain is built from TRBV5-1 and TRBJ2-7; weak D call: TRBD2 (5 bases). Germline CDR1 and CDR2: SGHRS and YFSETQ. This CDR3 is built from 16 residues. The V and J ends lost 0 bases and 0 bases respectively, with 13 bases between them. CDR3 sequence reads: CASSLVAAGSSYEQYF. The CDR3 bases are TGCGCCAGCAGCTTGGTGGCTGCGGGCAGCTCCTACGAGCAGTACTTC.

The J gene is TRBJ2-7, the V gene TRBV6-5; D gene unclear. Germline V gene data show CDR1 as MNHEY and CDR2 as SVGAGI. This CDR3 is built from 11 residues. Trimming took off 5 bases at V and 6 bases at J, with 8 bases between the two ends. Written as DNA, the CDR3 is TGTGCCAGCAGTGTACAGAGCGAGCAGTACTTC. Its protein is CASSVQSEQYF.